This TCR beta chain was identified during a study of cytomegalovirus exposure and HLA in healthy donors. This CDR3 contains 18 residues. V shed 1 base and J 5 bases; nucleotides not matched to a gene: 15. Germline V gene lookup returns CDR1 LGHNA and CDR2 YNFKEQ. 60 Vbeta and 13 Jbeta primers were used in PCR. Only in-frame clones appear in the TCRdb table, and some are missing; sequencing was by immunoSEQ multiplex PCR. The data show under 150,000 clones, roughly 70% seen once. The sequenced material came from PBMCs. This clonotype was obtained from a man younger than 45 in good health and CMV-seronegative. The chain couples TRBV4-2 to TRBJ2-5; TRBD2 agrees at 8 bases. DNA of the CDR3: TGTGCCAGCAGCCAAGGTGTATCAAGCGGGAGAGTTTGGGAGACCCAGTACTTC. Amino acid sequence: CASSQGVSSGRVWETQYF.